Listed below are T cell receptor beta chains from one sample, sequenced in a study of fetal regulatory T cell absence and autoimmunity. Data came from immunoSEQ multiplex PCR; TCRdb stores just in-frame clones and leaves some out. Among 95,000 or so clones, 55% to 75% were seen once, and the ten largest hold roughly 2%. Specimen: pancreas tissue. These receptors all come from a male donor with IPEX syndrome. The CDR3 runs from the conserved cysteine through the conserved F or W. D genes are given only for firm matches. Clone size is given for some rows only: seen once, a few or many times, or a class if the clone is expanded.

clone_size,j_call,v_call,d_call,cdr3_nt,cdr3_aa
.,TRBJ2-7,TRBV15,.,TGTGCCACCAGCAGGGTGGATTATAACGAGCAGTACTTC,CATSRVDYNEQYF
.,TRBJ2-3,TRBV30,.,TGTGCCTGGAAGGGGATCACAGATACGCAGTATTTT,CAWKGITDTQYF
.,TRBJ2-1,TRBV30,.,TGTGCCTGGAGTGTACTAAGCTCCTACAATGAGCAGTTCTTC,CAWSVLSSYNEQFF
.,TRBJ1-6,TRBV9,.,TGTGCCAGCAGCGTAGAAGGGGACGGCCATTCACCCCTCCACTTT,CASSVEGDGHSPLHF
.,TRBJ1-2,TRBV11-2,TRBD1,TGTGCCAGCAGCTTAGTAAGGACAGGGAGCGGCTACACCTTC,CASSLVRTGSGYTF
.,TRBJ1-2,TRBV19,.,TGTGCCAGTAGTATCTCTGAGCACTATGGCTACACCTTC,CASSISEHYGYTF
.,TRBJ2-7,TRBV11-1,TRBD2,TGTGCCAGCAGCCCCGAACTTAGCGGGAGCTACGAGCAGTACTTC,CASSPELSGSYEQYF
once,TRBJ2-1,TRBV2,TRBD2,TGTGCCAGCCGGAGACTAGCGGGGGCCTACAATGAGCAGTTCTTC,CASRRLAGAYNEQFF
.,TRBJ1-2,TRBV19,.,TGTGCCAGTAGAAAATCAGCGGGCGGAGGCGCCGCAACTGGCTACACCTTC,CASRKSAGGGAATGYTF
.,TRBJ2-7,TRBV2,.,TGTGCCAGCAGGCCGGAGAGCTCCTACGAGCAGTACTTC,CASRPESSYEQYF
.,TRBJ2-1,TRBV5-6,TRBD1,TGTGCCAGCCAAGGGACAGCCTCCTACAATGAGCAGTTCTTC,CASQGTASYNEQFF
.,TRBJ1-6,TRBV30,.,TGTGCCTGGAGTACCCGACAGGTGGGAAATAATTCACCCCTCCACTTT,CAWSTRQVGNNSPLHF
.,TRBJ2-7,TRBV7-2,.,TGTGCCAGCAGCTTAGACGTAATTACCTACGAGCAGTACTTC,CASSLDVITYEQYF
.,TRBJ2-3,TRBV18,TRBD2,TGTGCCAGCTCACCCTCGACGGGAGGAGGGAGCACAGATACGCAGTATTTT,CASSPSTGGGSTDTQYF
.,TRBJ2-3,TRBV27,.,TGTGCCAGCAGGTTGGGCACAGATACGCAGTATTTT,CASRLGTDTQYF
once,TRBJ2-3,TRBV4-3,TRBD1,TGCGCCAGCGCCCGACAGGGGGAGACAGATACGCAGTATTTT,CASARQGETDTQYF
.,TRBJ1-2,TRBV6-5,.,TGTGCCAGCAGTCGATTCCAGTATGGCTACACCTTC,CASSRFQYGYTF
.,TRBJ2-5,TRBV6-5,TRBD1,TGTGCCAGCAGTTACTATTTTGACAGGGGTAGGGGGGACCAGTACTTC,CASSYYFDRGRGDQYF
.,TRBJ1-1,TRBV29-1,.,TGCAGCGCAATGAACACTGAAGCTTTCTTT,CSAMNTEAFF
.,TRBJ1-5,TRBV19,TRBD1,TGTGCCAGTACCCCCGGACAGGGGGGGGGCAATCAGCCCCAGCATTTT,CASTPGQGGGNQPQHF
.,TRBJ2-2,TRBV5-3,.,TGTGCCAGAAGCTTGGTGTCCTGGGTGGAGGGGACGTCACCGAACACCGGGGAGCTGTTTTTT,CARSLVSWVEGTSPNTGELFF
.,TRBJ1-1,TRBV19,.,TGTGCCAGTAGTATTAGGGGTAACACTGAAGCTTTCTTT,CASSIRGNTEAFF
.,TRBJ2-3,TRBV30,.,TGTGCCTGGAGTGCGTACGTTCGGGCCCTCTGGCCAGATACGCAGTATTTT,CAWSAYVRALWPDTQYF
.,TRBJ2-7,TRBV5-5,TRBD2,TGTGCCAGCAGCTTAGGTGGTAGCGGGAGGTACGAGCAGTACTTC,CASSLGGSGRYEQYF
.,TRBJ2-7,TRBV11-2,TRBD2,TGTGCCAGCAGTCCTTTAGCGGGGAGCTCCTACGAGCAGTACTTC,CASSPLAGSSYEQYF
.,TRBJ2-5,TRBV7-6,.,TGTGCCAGCAGCTTAGCGGTTTGGCGGGGCCAAGAGACCCAGTACTTC,CASSLAVWRGQETQYF
.,TRBJ1-1,TRBV5-1,.,TGCGCCAGCAGCTTGGGTAGGGGGGTGGGTACTGAAGCTTTCTTT,CASSLGRGVGTEAFF